The 20 T cell receptor beta chains presented below share a single source sample, sequenced in a study of shared clonotypes between healthy human individuals (TCRdb year 2020). Library construction relied on the immunoSEQ multiplex PCR assay. This immuneACCESS table, as held by TCRdb, lists in-frame sequences with V and J called but not all clones. Of the missing ones, under half trace to an unresolved V gene in checked studies; the others have no known cause. This sample lists approximately 2.3 million clones; over 85% were detected once. The leading ten clones occupy under 0.45% of the sample. Sample: naive CD4+ T cells from PBMCs. This specimen's cell subset or site label, interpreted: CD45RA+ positively selected. These receptor sequences come from a young man in good health. Some clones in this sample may be carry-over from other donors' samples.

The J gene is TRBJ1-2, the V gene TRBV9; tentatively, D is TRBD1 (5 bases). The germline V gene has CDR1 SGDLS and CDR2 YYNGEE. With 0 bases removed from V and 11 bases from J, the gap between germline ends came to 14 bases. This CDR3 has 13 residues. Here the CDR3 DNA reads TGTGCCAGCAGCGTAGCTGGGGGGACCCGATACACCTTC. Protein: CASSVAGGTRYTF.

J is TRBJ2-2 and V is TRBV10-3, with D perhaps TRBD2 (6 bases). CDR3 size: 16 residues. Between the trimmed V and J ends, which lost 3 bases and 4 bases, there was a span of 15 bases. Germline V gene lookup returns CDR1 ENHRY and CDR2 SYGVKD. DNA for the CDR3: TGTGCCATCAGTGACGATCTAGCGCCGGGCACCGGGGAGCTGTTTTTT. It encodes CAISDDLAPGTGELFF.

This chain uses TRBV28 with TRBJ2-7; 10 nucleotides match TRBD1. V lost 2 bases, J lost 2 bases, and 6 bases stayed unmatched. The CDR3 consists of 16 residues. Germline V lookup: CDR1 MDHEN, CDR2 SYDVKM. CDR3 DNA: TGTGCCAGCAGTTTAGTACCGGGACAGGGGACCTACGAGCAGTACTTC. Protein: CASSLVPGQGTYEQYF.

The V call is TRBV6-4, the J call TRBJ2-2, with 8 bases identical to TRBD2. The CDR3 totals 17 residues. With V trimmed by 0 bases and J by 4 bases, 7 bases remained unmatched. Germline assignment: CDR1 MRHNA and CDR2 SNTAGT. The CDR3 loop reads CASSDSKREGGTGELFF. The CDR3 DNA follows: TGTGCCAGCAGTGACTCGAAACGGGAGGGCGGCACCGGGGAGCTGTTTTTT.

V and J are TRBV30 and TRBJ2-3, with TRBD1 as a possible D gene (5 bases). V dropped 2 bases and J dropped 2 bases, with 8 bases sitting between them. Germline V lookup: CDR1 GTSNPN, CDR2 SVGIG (reference sequence). The CDR3 consists of 13 residues. The CDR3 nucleotides read TGTGCCTGGAGTACAGGAACCACAGATACGCAGTATTTT. It is translated as CAWSTGTTDTQYF.

The gene calls are TRBV6-1 and TRBJ1-3; a weak D match, TRBD1 (5 bases). The CDR3 covers 13 residues. CDR1 and CDR2 (germline): MNHNS, SASEGT. Trimming removed 8 bases from V and 8 bases from J, with 16 bases in between. CDR3 nucleotide sequence: TGTGCCAGCGAGCCGGGGGGACTGGACACCATATATTTT. Translation: CASEPGGLDTIYF.

The V gene is TRBV7-9, the J gene TRBJ2-1; possible D gene TRBD1, 5 bases. Germline V lookup: CDR1 SEHNR, CDR2 FQNEAQ (reference sequence). V lost 5 bases, J lost 5 bases, and 10 bases lay in between. There are 13 residues in the CDR3. The CDR3 spells CASSLGAHNEQFF. CDR3 in DNA: TGTGCCAGCAGCCTAGGGGCACACAATGAGCAGTTCTTC.

The chain combines TRBV11-2 with TRBJ1-4; no reliable D call. The CDR3 runs to 15 residues. V was cut by 4 bases and J by 5 bases, with 14 bases left in between. Germline loops: CDR1 SGHAT, CDR2 FQNNGV. The CDR3 sequence: CASSSRMGWNEKLFF. In nucleotides, the CDR3 is TGTGCCAGCAGCTCCCGGATGGGTTGGAATGAAAAACTGTTTTTT.

The chain has TRBV28 and TRBJ1-1; TRBD1 agrees at 12 bases. The ends lost 5 bases at V and 9 bases at J; junction bases unmatched: 10. Germline lookup yields CDR1 MDHEN and CDR2 SYDVKM. CDR3 length: 15 amino acids. In nucleotides, the CDR3 is TGTGCCAGCAGTCCCTCGCCGGGACAGGGGGCCCAAGCTTTCTTT. The encoded protein is CASSPSPGQGAQAFF.

This chain links TRBV25-1 with TRBJ2-5, with D perhaps TRBD1 or TRBD2 (5 bases each). The CDR3 spans 13 residues. V lost 7 bases and J 5 bases, leaving 14 bases between the germline ends. In germline, CDR1 is MGHDK, CDR2 SYGVNS. The CDR3 DNA follows: TGTGCCAGCACTCTGGTTGGGACGGAGACCCAGTACTTC. This translates into CASTLVGTETQYF. Together with reference TRBV25-1 and TRBJ2-5, the CDR3 gives the full variable domain: EADIYQTPRYLVIGTGKKITLECSQTMGHDKMYWYQQDPGMELHLIHYSYGVNSTEKGDLSSESTVSRIRTEHFPLTLESARPSHTSQYLCASTLVGTETQYFGPGTRLLVL.

On this clone itself: Within the sample, other DNA sequences also encode this same CDR3. This chain connects TRBV5-1 to TRBJ2-7; D might be TRBD1 (6 bases). The CDR3 length is 12 residues. Germline values: CDR1 SGHRS, CDR2 YFSETQ. Trimming left V 0 bases short and J 6 bases short, with 7 bases between. The CDR3 reads CASSLVGGEQYF. The CDR3 region has the DNA TGCGCCAGCAGCTTGGTAGGGGGCGAGCAGTACTTC. Based on the CDR3 plus reference TRBV5-1 and TRBJ2-7, the full variable domain is KAGVTQTPRYLIKTRGQQVTLSCSPISGHRSVSWYQQTPGQGLQFLFEYFSETQRNKGNFPGRFSGRQFSNSRSEMNVSTLELGDSALYLCASSLVGGEQYFGPGTRLTVT.

The CDR3 coding sequence is TGCGCCAGCAGCTTGGGGGGGACCTACGGGGAGACCCAGTACTTC. This gives the protein CASSLGGTYGETQYF. The chain is built from TRBV5-1 and TRBJ2-5; D may be TRBD1 or TRBD2 (5 bases each). CDR1 and CDR2 (germline): SGHRS, YFSETQ. V shed 0 bases and J shed 5 bases, with 14 bases lying between them. This CDR3 is 15 amino acids long.

The CDR3 DNA reads as TGTGCCAGCAGTCCGACAACAGGGAGGGTCACTGAAGCTTTCTTT. It specifies CASSPTTGRVTEAFF. V usage is TRBV27 and J usage is TRBJ1-1; TRBD1 might be the D (6 bases). The CDR3 runs 15 residues. CDR1 is MNHEY, CDR2 SMNVEV, per germline (reference sequence). Trimming took off 5 bases at V and 4 bases at J, with 17 bases between the two ends.

The chain recombines TRBV10-2 with TRBJ2-5; D is possibly TRBD2 (5 bases). The CDR3 is 13 amino acids. V was clipped by 7 bases and J by 4 bases, with 13 bases between them. Germline lookup yields CDR1 WSHSY and CDR2 SAAADI. In nucleotides, the CDR3 is TGCGCCAGCACGTTCGGAGGAGGAGAGACCCAGTACTTC. This codes for CASTFGGGETQYF.

CDR3 sequence: CASSELGVSDEQFF. The CDR3, as DNA: TGTGCCAGCAGTGAATTGGGCGTCTCCGATGAGCAGTTCTTC. The chain uses TRBV2 and TRBJ2-1, with unresolved D. Germline-derived CDR1 and CDR2 are SNHLY and FYNNEI. V shed 2 bases and J shed 8 bases, with 13 bases lying between them. CDR3 size: 14 residues.

The V and J genes are TRBV6-1 and TRBJ2-3; D gene uncertain. Germline-derived CDR1 and CDR2 are MNHNS and SASEGT. V was trimmed by 3 bases and J by 2 bases, leaving 9 bases between them. The CDR3 is made up of 14 amino acids. The CDR3 here is CASSDMATTDTQYF. The CDR3 bases are TGTGCCAGCAGTGACATGGCTACCACAGATACGCAGTATTTT.

This chain links TRBV6-1 with TRBJ2-1; D not resolved. The length of the CDR3 is 18 residues. Trimming removed 0 bases from V and 3 bases from J, with 18 bases in between. Per the germline V gene, CDR1 is MNHNS and CDR2 is SASEGT. The CDR3 DNA is TGTGCCAGCAGTGAAGCGCGATCCCCATCTGCCTACTACAATGAGCAGTTCTTC. This encodes CASSEARSPSAYYNEQFF.

This clone was detected a few times. The chain links TRBV5-1 to TRBJ2-1; 7 nucleotides agree with TRBD2. The CDR3 runs 12 residues. CDR1 and CDR2 from the germline V gene are SGHRS and YFSETQ. Trimming cost V 2 bases and J 14 bases; bases outside gene matches: 7. DNA of the CDR3: TGCGCCAGCAGCTTTGGGTCGGCGGGAGAGTTCTTC. Translating it yields CASSFGSAGEFF.

The table lists this clone with a count of one. The chain links TRBV7-8 to TRBJ1-5, with a tentative D call TRBD1 (6 bases). This CDR3 contains 15 residues. Per the germline V gene, CDR1 is SGHVS and CDR2 is FQNEAQ. V was shortened by 4 bases and J by 5 bases, with 15 bases between the two germline ends. In DNA, the CDR3 is TGTGCCAGCAGCTATCAAAACCGGGGGCATCAGCCCCAGCATTTT. As protein: CASSYQNRGHQPQHF.

About this clone: This specimen includes other DNA sequences encoding the same CDR3. This rearrangement joins TRBV29-1 to TRBJ2-1, with TRBD1 identical over 7 bases. The germline V gene has CDR1 SQVTM and CDR2 ANQGSEA. Trimming cost V 6 bases and J 2 bases; bases outside gene matches: 4. This CDR3 has 13 amino acids. Here the CDR3 reads CSVRQGAYNEQFF. The CDR3 DNA reads as TGCAGCGTGAGACAGGGCGCCTACAATGAGCAGTTCTTC.